This TCR beta chain was found in a study of cytomegalovirus exposure and HLA in healthy donors. Points from the study as a whole: As confirmed in vitro, three CMV-associated chains were specific for CMV antigens.

CDR1 is SGHTS, CDR2 YDEGEE, per germline. V dropped 5 bases and J dropped 0; count of bases not matched to a gene: 7. CDR3 length: 16 amino acids. The PCR employed 60 Vbeta primers together with 13 Jbeta primers. This table comes from immunoSEQ multiplex PCR, and its TCRdb copy is limited to in-frame clones, with some not included. The sample consists of roughly 180,000 clones, under 90% of them appearing once. On this clone: Its antigen is undetermined.

This TCR came from a man aged 25 to 40 in good health and CMV-seropositive. V usage is TRBV5-8 and J usage is TRBJ2-7; TRBD1 matches 11 bases. Sequencing was carried out using PBMCs. The CDR3 nucleotides are TGTGCCAGCAGACGCCGGACAGGGGGCCCCTCCTACGAGCAGTACTTC. Translated: CASRRRTGGPSYEQYF.